Presented here are 14 T cell receptor beta chains from one specimen sequenced in a study of identifying expanded T cells in peripheral blood. The protocol was immunoSEQ multiplex PCR, while the TCRdb copy is restricted to in-frame clones and leaves out a portion. The sample contains 75,000 to 90,000 clones, around 90% of which appear only once. Material for sequencing was blood. The receptors stem from a person aged 18 to 75 in good health.

The genes are TRBV9 and TRBJ2-1, with D unclear. The germline V and J ends were trimmed by 0 bases and 8 bases, with 6 bases remaining between them. This CDR3 is built from 12 residues. Germline-derived CDR1 and CDR2 are SGDLS and YYNGEE. CDR3 sequence (DNA): TGTGCCAGCAGCGTAGTCGAGGATGAGCAGTTCTTC. It specifies CASSVVEDEQFF. Full variable domain (outside the CDR3, taken from reference TRBV9 and TRBJ2-1): DSGVTQTPKHLITATGQRVTLRCSPRSGDLSVYWYQQSLDQGLQFLIQYYNGEERAKGNILERFSAQQFPDLHSELNLSSLELGDSALYFCASSVVEDEQFFGPGTRLTVL.

This clone appeared once. The rearrangement links TRBV2 to TRBJ1-5, with D possibly TRBD1 on 5 matching bases. V was pared by 0 bases and J by 2 bases, with 8 bases between. Germline CDR1 is SNHLY and CDR2 is FYNNEI. The CDR3 is 15 amino acids. CDR3 DNA: TGTGCCAGCAGTGAAGCGGGAGGGGGCAATCAGCCCCAGCATTTT. Protein sequence: CASSEAGGGNQPQHF.

The J gene is TRBJ2-7, the V gene TRBV27, with 8 bases identical to TRBD2. This CDR3 is built from 17 residues. CDR1 is MNHEY, CDR2 SMNVEV, per germline (reference sequence). V trimming: 2 bases; J trimming: 3 bases; junction bases outside the gene matches: 12. The CDR3 loop is CASSLQPGLAGNYEQYF. CDR3 in DNA: TGTGCCAGCAGTTTACAACCGGGGCTAGCGGGCAACTACGAGCAGTACTTC.

This clone showed up just once. This chain uses TRBV6-5 with TRBJ1-2; D possibly corresponds to TRBD1 (5 bases). The CDR3 totals 15 residues. Per germline, CDR1 MNHEY and CDR2 SVGAGI. V lost 0 bases and J 4 bases, leaving 12 bases between the germline ends. The CDR3: CASSYSKGEAYGYTF. The CDR3 region has the DNA TGTGCCAGCAGTTACTCGAAAGGGGAGGCCTATGGCTACACCTTC.

The genes are TRBV19 and TRBJ2-1; TRBD2 aligns across 9 bases. The CDR3 has 16 residues. The J segment lost 2 bases and the V segment lost 6 bases, leaving 8 bases of the junction unmatched. CDR1 and CDR2 from the germline V gene are LNHDA and SQIVND (reference sequence). CDR3 amino acids: CASSGLAGGPYNEQFF. In DNA, the CDR3 is TGTGCCAGTAGCGGACTCGCGGGAGGGCCCTACAATGAGCAGTTCTTC.

V and J are TRBV6-5 and TRBJ1-2; D gene unclear. The CDR3 sequence is 12 residues long. Per the germline V gene, CDR1 is MNHEY and CDR2 is SVGAGI. V was pared by 6 bases and J by 6 bases, with 11 bases between. This CDR3 is CASRPYRDGYTF. DNA of the CDR3: TGTGCCAGCAGGCCGTATAGGGATGGCTACACCTTC.

The chain employs TRBV7-9 and TRBJ1-1; TRBD1 is a possible D gene (6 bases). CDR3 size: 14 residues. The V end was cut by 5 bases, the J end by 4 bases, with 14 bases between. CDR1 and CDR2 (germline): SEHNR, FQNEAQ (reference sequence). The DNA for the CDR3 is TGTGCCAGCAGCCTCGACAGGTGGAGCACTGAAGCTTTCTTT. It translates to CASSLDRWSTEAFF.

The chain couples TRBV28 to TRBJ1-1, with 8 bases fitting TRBD1. CDR3 length equals 14 residues. The germline V gene encodes CDR1 MDHEN and CDR2 SYDVKM. The ends lost 6 bases at V and 1 base at J; junction bases unmatched: 4. This CDR3 is CASSSGQGNTEAFF. The CDR3 bases are TGTGCCAGCAGCTCTGGACAGGGGAACACTGAAGCTTTCTTT.

The genes are TRBV7-6 and TRBJ1-1; weak D call: TRBD1 (5 bases). The CDR3 is 17 residues long. Trimming took off 5 bases at V and 5 bases at J, with 24 bases between the two ends. In germline, CDR1 is SGHVS, CDR2 FNYEAQ. The CDR3 sequence: CASSPHQDDSFFTEAFF. In DNA form, the CDR3 reads TGTGCCAGCAGCCCACACCAGGACGACAGTTTTTTTACTGAAGCTTTCTTT. Full variable domain (outside the CDR3, taken from reference TRBV7-6 and TRBJ1-1): GAGVSQSPRYKVTKRGQDVALRCDPISGHVSLYWYRQALGQGPEFLTYFNYEAQQDKSGLPNDRFSAERPEGSISTLTIQRTEQRDSAMYRCASSPHQDDSFFTEAFFGQGTRLTVV.

This chain uses TRBV7-2 with TRBJ1-2; D is unclear. The germline CDR1 and CDR2 sequences are SGHTA and FQGNSA. Trimming pared 5 bases from V and 0 bases from J, leaving 10 bases between. The CDR3 length is 14 residues. The CDR3 nucleotides read TGTGCCAGCAGCAGGGCAGGTGCTAACTATGGCTACACCTTC. Translating gives CASSRAGANYGYTF.

This clone was detected only a few times. This chain connects TRBV5-1 to TRBJ1-5; D is unclear. The CDR3 has 15 residues. Per the germline V gene, CDR1 is SGHRS and CDR2 is YFSETQ. V was shortened by 0 bases and J by 9 bases, with 16 bases between the two germline ends. The CDR3 here is CASSLAGRETGPQHF. In DNA, the CDR3 is TGCGCCAGCAGCTTGGCCGGAAGGGAGACCGGGCCCCAGCATTTT.

The genes are TRBV19 and TRBJ1-1; TRBD1 aligns across 8 bases. Germline CDR1 LNHDA, CDR2 SQIVND (reference sequence). The CDR3 runs 15 residues. The V segment lost 5 bases and the J segment 6 bases; nucleotides outside the gene matches: 11. Written as DNA, the CDR3 is TGTGCCAGTAGTCTACAAGGGACAGGATCAGCTGAAGCTTTCTTT. Translation: CASSLQGTGSAEAFF.

This clone is a singleton in its sample. V and J are TRBV9 and TRBJ1-4, with 7 nucleotides matching TRBD1. V was pared by 0 bases and J by 8 bases, with 10 bases of the junction left unmatched. Germline values: CDR1 SGDLS, CDR2 YYNGEE. The CDR3 has 16 amino acids. The CDR3 here is CASSVGGKGAQEKLFF. CDR3 bases: TGTGCCAGCAGCGTAGGAGGGAAGGGGGCGCAAGAAAAACTGTTTTTT.

The genes are TRBV2 and TRBJ1-5, with 8 bases that match TRBD1. Germline values: CDR1 SNHLY, CDR2 FYNNEI. Trimming removed 3 bases from V and 7 bases from J; junction bases left unmatched: 8. The CDR3 extends over 15 amino acids. In nucleotides, the CDR3 is TGTGCCAGCAGTGACGAGACAGGGGATGTCCAGCCCCAGCATTTT. Its protein product is CASSDETGDVQPQHF.